This T cell receptor (beta chain) was obtained from a study of T cell responses to AZD1222 COVID-19 vaccine. Study conclusions and caveats: Among those given AZD1222, only five to seven were seropositive at baseline.

V was clipped by 2 bases and J by 9 bases; unmatched bases: 11. The germline V gene has CDR1 MNHEY and CDR2 SVGAGI. The CDR3 extends over 16 amino acids. A word on this clone: Its matching antigen is unknown.

Here immunoSEQ multiplex PCR was the method, and the copy in TCRdb shows in-frame clones only, minus some. The repertoire holds nearly 95,000 clones, roughly nine tenths seen once, with more than 2% in the top ten. The sample here was peripheral blood, taken 28 days after the second AZD1222 dose. This clonotype was sampled from an adult who received the AZD1222 COVID-19 vaccine. The chain employs TRBV6-5 and TRBJ2-1; 9 bases map to TRBD1. The CDR3 DNA reads as TGTGCCAGCAGTTACGGGCCGGGACAGGGTTGGTTTGAGCAGTTCTTC. Its protein is CASSYGPGQGWFEQFF.